This passage covers 9 T cell receptor beta chains from one sample sequenced in a study of cytomegalovirus exposure and HLA in healthy donors. The PCR was carried out with 60 Vbeta primers and 13 Jbeta primers. Repertoires were generated with immunoSEQ multiplex PCR, while TCRdb's copy carries only in-frame clones and drops some. In total, the table holds 96,000 or so clones. The specimen sequenced was PBMCs. The receptors stem from a girl between 10 and 17 years old in good health and CMV-seropositive.

The V and J genes are TRBV27 and TRBJ1-5; 7 bases align to TRBD1. The CDR3 runs to 14 residues. In germline, CDR1 is MNHEY, CDR2 SMNVEV (reference sequence). The trim removed 6 bases at V and 4 bases at J, leaving 6 bases unmatched. CDR3 in amino acids: CASRSTGRNQPQHF. In DNA, the CDR3 is TGTGCCAGCAGGTCGACAGGGAGAAATCAGCCCCAGCATTTT.

The chain combines TRBV19 with TRBJ1-1; possibly TRBD1 for D (5 bases). The V end lost 7 bases, the J end lost 0 bases, and 15 bases lay between the germline ends. The CDR3 covers 15 residues. Germline assignment: CDR1 LNHDA and CDR2 SQIVND (reference sequence). As DNA, the CDR3 is TGTGCCAGTACTTATAGGGGCAGGTTGAACACTGAAGCTTTCTTT. Protein: CASTYRGRLNTEAFF.

The chain carries TRBV9 and TRBJ2-7; 7 bases are a match to TRBD1. This CDR3 comprises 16 residues. CDR1 SGDLS and CDR2 YYNGEE come from the germline V gene. V dropped 0 bases and J dropped 4; count of bases not matched to a gene: 10. This CDR3 is CASSVAPLDRDYEQYF. The CDR3 nucleotides are TGTGCCAGCAGCGTAGCTCCCCTAGACAGGGATTACGAGCAGTACTTC.

The J gene is TRBJ2-7, the V gene TRBV6-1, with 10 nucleotides matching TRBD2. The length of the CDR3 is 14 residues. V was pared by 3 bases and J by 1 base, with 0 bases of the junction left unmatched. Germline V gene sequence: CDR1 MNHNS, CDR2 SASEGT. The CDR3 loop reads CASSDSGRSYEQYF. CDR3 sequence (DNA): TGTGCCAGCAGTGATAGCGGGAGGTCCTACGAGCAGTACTTC.

The V and J genes are TRBV5-4 and TRBJ2-1, with 8 bases aligning to TRBD1. The CDR3 extends over 15 amino acids. Germline CDR1 is SGHNT and CDR2 is YYREEE (reference sequence). J gave up 0 bases and V 2 bases, and 1 base lay outside the gene matches. The CDR3 DNA follows: TGTGCCAGCAGCTTAACAGGGGGCTCCTACAATGAGCAGTTCTTC. Translating it yields CASSLTGGSYNEQFF.

The chain links TRBV5-6 to TRBJ2-7, with TRBD2 matching over 7 bases. CDR1 and CDR2 (germline): SGHDT, YYEEEE. The junction had 13 bases not matched to a gene; V was cut back by 6 bases and J by 4 bases. The CDR3 is 15 residues long. CDR3 DNA: TGTGCCAGCACCTCCGGCCCTAGCGGCACTTACGAGCAGTACTTC. Amino acid sequence: CASTSGPSGTYEQYF.

To note about this clone: The same CDR3 can be traced to other DNA sequences in this sample. V usage is TRBV4-1 and J usage is TRBJ1-1; 8 bases fit TRBD1. The V segment lost 0 bases and the J segment 3 bases; nucleotides outside the gene matches: 15. This CDR3 comprises 19 residues. The germline gives CDR1 MGHRA, CDR2 YSYEKL. The CDR3 here is CASSQESWAGGWLDTEAFF. CDR3 coding DNA: TGCGCCAGCAGCCAAGAAAGTTGGGCAGGGGGCTGGTTGGACACTGAAGCTTTCTTT.

The chain uses TRBV9 and TRBJ1-1; D may be TRBD1 (6 bases). CDR3 length: 13 amino acids. V lost 0 bases to trimming and J lost 7 bases, with 10 bases between them. The germline gives CDR1 SGDLS, CDR2 YYNGEE. The DNA of the CDR3 is TGTGCCAGCAGCGTAGATGGGACACATGAAGCTTTCTTT. Encoded protein: CASSVDGTHEAFF.

The gene calls are TRBV19 and TRBJ1-5, with D possibly being TRBD1 (6 bases). The CDR3 sequence is 13 residues long. Germline V lookup: CDR1 LNHDA, CDR2 SQIVND (reference sequence). Between the trimmed V and J ends, which lost 8 bases and 7 bases, there was a span of 15 bases. Written as DNA, the CDR3 is TGTGCCAGTGGGGCAGGGGTGCGGCAGCCCCAGCATTTT. Encoded protein: CASGAGVRQPQHF.